Following are 28 T cell receptor beta chains from one sample sequenced in a study of beta chain features in type 1 diabetes. Expressed TCRB transcripts were sequenced, since all the RNA that had been isolated was reverse transcribed. The protocol was immunoSEQ multiplex PCR, while the TCRdb copy is restricted to in-frame clones and leaves out a portion. The sample comprises about 660,000 clones, roughly 13% of which are singletons, and 0.03% to 0.045% rests with the top ten. Regarding the study as a whole: Among patients with Type 1 diabetes, TCRB CDR3s were moderately but significantly shorter in every one of the four CD4+ subsets.

These receptors have no identified antigens. The specimen sequenced was naive CD4+ T cells from blood. The receptors here all came from a young man with type 1 diabetes.

The chain links TRBV13 to TRBJ2-3; D may be TRBD1 (6 bases). CDR3 length equals 17 residues. The germline V and J ends were trimmed by 0 bases and 5 bases, with 18 bases remaining between them. Per the germline V gene, CDR1 is PRHDT and CDR2 is FYEKMQ (reference sequence). The CDR3 DNA sequence: TGTGCCAGCAGCTTAGGCCAAGGGTACAGGGTGGTAGATACGCAGTATTTT. This sequence encodes CASSLGQGYRVVDTQYF.

The sample holds a few counts of this clone. The chain has TRBV29-1 and TRBJ2-7, with unresolved D. With 4 bases removed from V and 2 bases from J, the gap between germline ends came to 15 bases. This CDR3 is built from 14 residues. Germline assignment: CDR1 SQVTM and CDR2 ANQGSEA. CDR3 bases: TGCAGCGTTGGTGTGGCCGCAAGCACCTACGAGCAGTACTTC. It yields the protein CSVGVAASTYEQYF.

This clone was counted only a few times. The V call is TRBV6-6, the J call TRBJ2-1; D tentatively fits TRBD1 or TRBD2 (6 bases each). Between the trimmed V and J ends, which lost 2 bases and 9 bases, there was a span of 14 bases. Looked up from germline, CDR1 is MNHNY and CDR2 is SVGAGI (reference sequence). CDR3 length: 14 amino acids. This CDR3 reads CASSYESGGIEQFF. The CDR3 nucleotides read TGTGCCAGCAGTTACGAATCCGGGGGCATTGAGCAGTTCTTC.

As concerns this clone: This sample includes further DNA sequences coding for the same CDR3. This chain joins TRBV5-1 and TRBJ2-1; 10 nucleotides match TRBD2. Germline-derived CDR1 and CDR2 are SGHRS and YFSETQ. The trim removed 0 bases at V and 7 bases at J, leaving 4 bases unmatched. The length of the CDR3 is 15 residues. Written as DNA, the CDR3 is TGCGCCAGCAGCTTGGGACTAGCGGGTGCAAATGAGCAGTTCTTC. The encoded protein is CASSLGLAGANEQFF.

The chain joins TRBV5-1 to TRBJ2-7; D is ambiguous. The germline V gene has CDR1 SGHRS and CDR2 YFSETQ. This CDR3 has 14 amino acids. V was cut by 5 bases and J by 2 bases, with 14 bases left in between. CDR3 sequence: CASRVNAGAYEQYF. The CDR3 DNA reads as TGCGCCAGCAGAGTCAACGCAGGAGCCTACGAGCAGTACTTC.

This clone has a handful of counts. This chain's CDR3 is CASSQQKGPREGYTF. As DNA, the CDR3 is TGTGCCAGCAGCCAACAGAAGGGGCCCCGAGAAGGCTACACCTTC. The V gene is TRBV7-9, the J gene TRBJ1-2; D may be TRBD1 (5 bases). CDR1 is SEHNR and CDR2 is FQNEAQ in the germline V gene (reference sequence). V gave up 5 bases and J gave up 8 bases, with 21 bases separating them. This CDR3 contains 15 residues.

The CDR3 loop is CASSVALGDYNEQFF. The CDR3 nucleotides are TGTGCCAGCAGCGTAGCTCTAGGCGACTACAATGAGCAGTTCTTC. This sequence joins TRBV9 and TRBJ2-1; no reliable D call. This CDR3 region has 15 residues. CDR1 and CDR2 (germline): SGDLS, YYNGEE. V was cut by 0 bases and J by 3 bases, with 10 bases left in between. The whole variable domain, remainder taken from reference TRBV9 and TRBJ2-1, is DSGVTQTPKHLITATGQRVTLRCSPRSGDLSVYWYQQSLDQGLQFLIQYYNGEERAKGNILERFSAQQFPDLHSELNLSSLELGDSALYFCASSVALGDYNEQFFGPGTRLTVL.

This sequence joins TRBV6-5 and TRBJ2-5, with D possibly called TRBD1 or TRBD2 (5 bases each). Germline CDR1 and CDR2: MNHEY and SVGAGI. The V end was cut by 6 bases, the J end by 3 bases, with 17 bases between. The CDR3 is 15 residues long. Here the CDR3 DNA reads TGTGCCAGCAGCCCTTACCTCGGGGCAGAAGAGACCCAGTACTTC. Amino acids: CASSPYLGAEETQYF.

The V gene is TRBV9, the J gene TRBJ2-5; 9 nucleotides line up with TRBD2. V shed 6 bases, J shed 2 bases, and the junction held 11 bases outside the gene matches. The CDR3 totals 16 residues. Germline assignment: CDR1 SGDLS and CDR2 YYNGEE. CDR3 protein: CASTSGGLAGQETQYF. In DNA, the CDR3 is TGTGCCAGCACCTCTGGAGGGCTAGCGGGGCAAGAGACCCAGTACTTC.

In its sample, this clone was seen a few times. This chain joins TRBV7-9 and TRBJ2-3; D possibly corresponds to TRBD1 (6 bases). The CDR3 length is 16 residues. Germline V gene lookup returns CDR1 SEHNR and CDR2 FQNEAQ (reference sequence). V was cut by 3 bases and J by 0 bases, with 13 bases left in between. The CDR3 DNA sequence: TGTGCCAGCAGCTTCCGGACAGCCTCTAGCACAGATACGCAGTATTTT. Translation gives CASSFRTASSTDTQYF.

The chain recombines TRBV6-4 with TRBJ2-6; D is unresolved. CDR1 MRHNA and CDR2 SNTAGT come from the germline V gene. V dropped 8 bases and J dropped 4 bases, with 12 bases sitting between them. This CDR3 is built from 14 residues. The chain's CDR3 is CASGSEPGANVLTF. Written as DNA, the CDR3 is TGTGCCAGCGGTTCAGAACCCGGGGCCAACGTCCTGACTTTC.

The chain uses TRBV5-1 and TRBJ2-3; TRBD2 aligns across 7 bases. CDR3 length: 16 amino acids. Losses at the gene ends were 3 bases for V and 2 bases for J; bases not matched to a gene: 9. Germline CDR1 is SGHRS and CDR2 is YFSETQ. CDR3 in DNA: TGCGCCAGCAGCTCCGGGGTAGCGGGCCTCACAGATACGCAGTATTTT. It encodes CASSSGVAGLTDTQYF.

J is TRBJ1-3 and V is TRBV20-1; no firm D call. This CDR3 spans 10 amino acids. The germline CDR1 and CDR2 sequences are DFQATT and SNEGSKA (reference sequence). DNA of the CDR3: TGCGGATTCTCTGGAAACACCATATATTTT. Translated: CGFSGNTIYF.

There are a few counts of this clone. The chain joins TRBV10-3 to TRBJ1-5; 7 positions match TRBD1. From germline, CDR1 is ENHRY and CDR2 SYGVKD. The V gene end was trimmed by 6 bases and the J gene end by 2 bases; junction bases not matched to a gene: 4. This CDR3 contains 14 residues. Here the CDR3 reads CAISRDRGNQPQHF. The CDR3 DNA sequence: TGTGCCATCAGCCGCGACAGGGGCAATCAGCCCCAGCATTTT.

V gene TRBV5-6 combines with J gene TRBJ2-7, with D possibly being TRBD2 (5 bases). This CDR3 contains 13 residues. V lost 1 base to trimming and J lost 3 bases, with 8 bases between them. Germline V gene data show CDR1 as SGHDT and CDR2 as YYEEEE. As DNA, the CDR3 is TGTGCCAGCAGCTTGAAGGGAGTCTACGAGCAGTACTTC. It specifies CASSLKGVYEQYF.

The table lists this clone with a few counts. V gene TRBV12-5 combines with J gene TRBJ1-1, with no clear D. Germline V lookup: CDR1 LGHNT, CDR2 FRNRAP. The CDR3 totals 13 residues. V was trimmed by 3 bases and J by 2 bases, leaving 7 bases between them. CDR3 region: CASGLILNTEAFF. Written as DNA, the CDR3 is TGTGCTAGTGGTTTAATCCTCAACACTGAAGCTTTCTTT.

This clone was counted only a few times. The chain is built from TRBV21-1 and TRBJ2-7; the D segment call TRBD1 is taken from the table without a DNA check. TRBV21-1 is classified as a pseudogene. The CDR3 consists of 12 residues. The CDR3 nucleotides read TGTGCCAGCATAGACAGTAGCTACGAGCAGTACTTC. Protein: CASIDSSYEQYF.

A note on this clone: This specimen includes other DNA sequences encoding the same CDR3. The gene calls are TRBV9 and TRBJ2-5, with D possibly matching TRBD2 (6 bases). The CDR3 runs to 13 residues. Trimming took off 2 bases at V and 1 base at J, with 6 bases between the two ends. Germline V gene lookup returns CDR1 SGDLS and CDR2 YYNGEE. The CDR3, as DNA: TGTGCCAGCAGCGTCGGGGGCCAAGAGACCCAGTACTTC. Amino acid sequence: CASSVGGQETQYF.

This clone came up a few times. The chain links TRBV5-1 to TRBJ2-5; D is possibly TRBD1 or TRBD2 (6 bases each). Trimming removed 1 base from V and 4 bases from J, with 17 bases in between. CDR1 SGHRS and CDR2 YFSETQ come from the germline V gene. The CDR3 totals 16 residues. The CDR3 DNA follows: TGCGCCAGCAGCTTGACGACGGGGGCCCCGCTAGAGACCCAGTACTTC. The encoded protein is CASSLTTGAPLETQYF. Complete variable domain (other parts from reference TRBV5-1 and TRBJ2-5): KAGVTQTPRYLIKTRGQQVTLSCSPISGHRSVSWYQQTPGQGLQFLFEYFSETQRNKGNFPGRFSGRQFSNSRSEMNVSTLELGDSALYLCASSLTTGAPLETQYFGPGTRLLVL.

The chain couples TRBV29-1 to TRBJ2-3; D tentatively reads TRBD1 or TRBD2 (5 bases each). The germline CDR1 and CDR2 sequences are SQVTM and ANQGSEA. CDR3 length: 14 amino acids. Trimming took 1 base from V and 1 from J, leaving 9 bases between them. The CDR3 loop is CSVEGGRGTDTQYF. DNA of the CDR3: TGCAGCGTTGAAGGGGGACGCGGCACAGATACGCAGTATTTT.

CDR3 bases: TGTGCCAGCAGCTTGAGAATCACAGGGACAAGTGTTGACACCATATATTTT. This gives the protein CASSLRITGTSVDTIYF. The chain employs TRBV5-6 and TRBJ1-3, with D tentatively TRBD1 (6 bases). Germline values: CDR1 SGHDT, CDR2 YYEEEE. This CDR3 contains 17 residues. V was shortened by 1 base and J by 8 bases, with 22 bases between the two germline ends.

The V gene is TRBV5-1, the J gene TRBJ1-1; D remains ambiguous. Trimming took off 1 base at V and 0 bases at J, with 16 bases between the two ends. This CDR3 spans 17 amino acids. Germline values: CDR1 SGHRS, CDR2 YFSETQ. The CDR3 DNA reads as TGCGCCAGCAGCTTGATTCGTGTAGGGCTCATGAACACTGAAGCTTTCTTT. Translation: CASSLIRVGLMNTEAFF.

V is TRBV28 and J is TRBJ1-5; D gene ambiguous. Germline V gene lookup returns CDR1 MDHEN and CDR2 SYDVKM. Trimming cost V 8 bases and J 4 bases, with 12 bases left between them. This CDR3 has 13 amino acids. CDR3 protein: CASVVAGNQPQHF. CDR3 nucleotide sequence: TGTGCCAGCGTTGTAGCGGGTAATCAGCCCCAGCATTTT.

The chain employs TRBV6-1 and TRBJ2-4; TRBD2 aligns across 7 bases. Trimming took 4 bases from V and 8 from J; bases not matched to a gene: 5. This CDR3 is built from 13 residues. Germline V gene lookup returns CDR1 MNHNS and CDR2 SASEGT. The CDR3 DNA reads TGTGCCAGCAGTGCGACTAGCTGGGACATTCAGTACTTC. Translating it yields CASSATSWDIQYF.

The chain combines TRBV5-4 with TRBJ2-2, with D unclear. V was clipped by 0 bases and J by 2 bases, with 11 bases between them. The germline CDR1 and CDR2 sequences are SGHNT and YYREEE (reference sequence). The CDR3 length is 16 residues. In nucleotides, the CDR3 is TGTGCCAGCAGCTTGGGTTTCCGGATTAACACCGGGGAGCTGTTTTTT. Its translation is CASSLGFRINTGELFF.

The chain joins TRBV4-2 to TRBJ2-7; no firm D call. Between the trimmed V and J ends, which lost 5 bases and 2 bases, there was a span of 13 bases. The CDR3 runs 14 residues. The germline V gene encodes CDR1 LGHNA and CDR2 YNFKEQ. The CDR3 nucleotides are TGTGCCAGCAGCTACGGTTACCCGACCTACGAGCAGTACTTC. Amino acid sequence: CASSYGYPTYEQYF.

This clone has just a few counts. DNA for the CDR3: TGTGCCAGCTCACCCCCAAAGGCAACTAATGAAAAACTGTTTTTT. Its translation: CASSPPKATNEKLFF. The chain has TRBV18 and TRBJ1-4; D gene uncertain. Germline CDR1 and CDR2: KGHSH and LQKENI. The CDR3 has 15 amino acids. The V gene lost 3 bases and the J gene lost 0 bases, with 8 bases spanning the gap.

This clone was counted between two and nine times. V is TRBV30 and J is TRBJ1-4; 11 positions match TRBD1. Trimming removed 4 bases from V and 12 bases from J; junction bases left unmatched: 10. CDR3 length: 14 amino acids. CDR1 is GTSNPN and CDR2 is SVGIG in the germline V gene (reference sequence). CDR3 coding DNA: TGTGCCTGGACCCCTGGACAGGGGGCTGGAGAACTGTTTTTT. Translating gives CAWTPGQGAGELFF.